This TCR beta chain is from a study of identical twins. From germline, CDR1 is DFQATT and CDR2 SNEGSKA (reference sequence). The CDR3 runs 14 residues. Trimming took 4 bases from V and 2 from J, leaving 13 bases between them. This clonotype showed up many times. A universal primer site came from template switching; cDNA carried unique molecular identifiers. TCRdb reprocessed the 5' RACE reads with MiXCR, giving one entry per CDR3 protein. The sample has about 690,000 distinct CDR3 sequences; approximately 6.1% are singletons. The sequence was obtained from a young man in good health. Input material: naive T cells sorted from blood. V gene TRBV20-1 combines with J gene TRBJ2-3, with no clear D. The CDR3 spells CSANKIGLTDTQYF. Written as DNA, the CDR3 is TGCAGTGCTAACAAGATCGGCCTCACAGATACGCAGTATTTT.